This T cell receptor beta chain emerged from a study of T cells in tumors after PD-1 blockade. For the study at large: Patients received pembrolizumab 200 mg every 3 weeks or cemiplimab 350 mg every 2 weeks. Findings of the study overall: Approximately 41% of tumor TCR clonotypes were also found in blood.

There are a few counts of this clone. Its antigen is not identified. The CDR3 length is 17 residues. Germline lookup yields CDR1 SGHTA and CDR2 FQGNSA. V lost 0 bases and J lost 6; bases outside the gene matches: 13. Clones were read by immunoSEQ multiplex PCR, and TCRdb kept only the in-frame ones, dropping some. The profile shows approximately 63,000 clones, about 74% of them singletons. The chain has TRBV7-2 and TRBJ2-7; 8 bases are a match to TRBD2. Sequenced here: PBMCs, sampled after anti-PD-1 treatment. This sequence originates from a human donor with basal cell carcinoma. Here the CDR3 reads CASSLARGGGFPSEQYF. CDR3 sequence (DNA): TGTGCCAGCAGCTTAGCGCGTGGCGGGGGGTTCCCTAGCGAGCAGTACTTC.